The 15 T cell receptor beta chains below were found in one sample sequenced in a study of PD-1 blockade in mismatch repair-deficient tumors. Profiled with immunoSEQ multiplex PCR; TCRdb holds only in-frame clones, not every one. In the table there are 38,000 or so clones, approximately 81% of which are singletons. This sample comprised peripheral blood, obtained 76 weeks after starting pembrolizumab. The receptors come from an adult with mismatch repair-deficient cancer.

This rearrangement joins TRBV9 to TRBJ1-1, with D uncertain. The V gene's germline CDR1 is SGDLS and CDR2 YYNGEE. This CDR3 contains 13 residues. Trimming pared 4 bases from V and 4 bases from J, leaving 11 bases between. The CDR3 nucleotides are TGTGCCAGCAGCCCGATAGGGTTCACTGAAGCTTTCTTT. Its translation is CASSPIGFTEAFF.

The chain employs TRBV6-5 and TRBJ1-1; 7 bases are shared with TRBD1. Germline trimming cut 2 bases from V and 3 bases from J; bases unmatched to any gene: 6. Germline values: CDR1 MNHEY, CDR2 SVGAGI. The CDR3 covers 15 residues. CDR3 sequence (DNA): TGTGCCAGCAGTTACACAGGGGAGGAGCACACTGAAGCTTTCTTT. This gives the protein CASSYTGEEHTEAFF.

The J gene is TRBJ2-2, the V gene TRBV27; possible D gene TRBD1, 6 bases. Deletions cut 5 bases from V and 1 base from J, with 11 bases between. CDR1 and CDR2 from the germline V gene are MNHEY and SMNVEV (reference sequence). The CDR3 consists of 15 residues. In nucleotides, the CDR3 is TGTGCCAGCAGTCGTGACAGGATGAACACCGGGGAGCTGTTTTTT. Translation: CASSRDRMNTGELFF.

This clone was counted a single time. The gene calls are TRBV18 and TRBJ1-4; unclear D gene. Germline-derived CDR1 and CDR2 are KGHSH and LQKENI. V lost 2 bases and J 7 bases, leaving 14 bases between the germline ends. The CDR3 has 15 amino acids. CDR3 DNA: TGTGCCAGCTCACCAGGAGTGGGTAGTGGTGAAAAACTGTTTTTT. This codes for CASSPGVGSGEKLFF.

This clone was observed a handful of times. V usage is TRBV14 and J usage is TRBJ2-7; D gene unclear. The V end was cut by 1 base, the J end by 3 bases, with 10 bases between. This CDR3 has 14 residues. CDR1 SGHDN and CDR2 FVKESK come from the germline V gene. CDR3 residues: CASSQGLRNYEQYF. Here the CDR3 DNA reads TGTGCCAGCAGCCAAGGGTTAAGGAACTACGAGCAGTACTTC.

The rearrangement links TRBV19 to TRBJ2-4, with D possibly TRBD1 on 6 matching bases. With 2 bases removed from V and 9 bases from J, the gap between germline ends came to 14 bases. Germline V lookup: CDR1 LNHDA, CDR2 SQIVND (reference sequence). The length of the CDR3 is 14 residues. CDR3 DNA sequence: TGTGCCAGTAGTATAAAGGGGGAATCGGCCATTCAGTACTTC. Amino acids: CASSIKGESAIQYF.

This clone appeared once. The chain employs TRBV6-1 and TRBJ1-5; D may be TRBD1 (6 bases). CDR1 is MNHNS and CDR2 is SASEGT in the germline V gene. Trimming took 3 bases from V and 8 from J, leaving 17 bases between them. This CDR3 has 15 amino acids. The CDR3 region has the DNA TGTGCCAGCAGTGATTCGTGGCAGGGGCTCGAGCCCCAGCATTTT. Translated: CASSDSWQGLEPQHF.

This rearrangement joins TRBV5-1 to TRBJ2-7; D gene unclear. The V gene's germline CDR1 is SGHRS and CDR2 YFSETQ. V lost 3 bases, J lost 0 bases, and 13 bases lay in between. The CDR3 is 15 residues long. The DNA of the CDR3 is TGCGCCAGCAGCTATGGTTACGGAGACTCCTACGAGCAGTACTTC. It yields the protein CASSYGYGDSYEQYF.

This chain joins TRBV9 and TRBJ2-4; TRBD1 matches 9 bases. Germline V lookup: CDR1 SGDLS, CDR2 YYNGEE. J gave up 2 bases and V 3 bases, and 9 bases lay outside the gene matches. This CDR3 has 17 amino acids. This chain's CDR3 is CASSAFPGQGTKNIQYF. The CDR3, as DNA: TGTGCCAGCAGCGCCTTTCCGGGACAGGGAACCAAAAACATTCAGTACTTC.

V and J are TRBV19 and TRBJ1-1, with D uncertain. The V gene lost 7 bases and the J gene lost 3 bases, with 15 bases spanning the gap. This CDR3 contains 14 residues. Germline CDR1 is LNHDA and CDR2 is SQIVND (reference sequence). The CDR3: CASKSPGLHTEAFF. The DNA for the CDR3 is TGTGCCAGTAAGTCCCCAGGATTACACACTGAAGCTTTCTTT.

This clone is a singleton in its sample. The CDR3 loop is CASSGLFPYGYTF. For the CDR3, the DNA is TGTGCCAGCAGCGGACTTTTTCCCTATGGCTACACCTTC. The chain combines TRBV2 with TRBJ1-2, with unresolved D. The CDR3 runs to 13 residues. CDR1 is SNHLY, CDR2 FYNNEI, per germline. Trimming left V 6 bases short and J 4 bases short, with 12 bases between.

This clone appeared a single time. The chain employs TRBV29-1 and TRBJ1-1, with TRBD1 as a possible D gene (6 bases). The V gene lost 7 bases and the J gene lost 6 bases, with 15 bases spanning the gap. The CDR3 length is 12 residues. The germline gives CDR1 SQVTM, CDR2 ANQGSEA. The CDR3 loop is CSAKEPGAEAFF. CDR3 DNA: TGCAGCGCCAAAGAACCAGGGGCTGAAGCTTTCTTT.

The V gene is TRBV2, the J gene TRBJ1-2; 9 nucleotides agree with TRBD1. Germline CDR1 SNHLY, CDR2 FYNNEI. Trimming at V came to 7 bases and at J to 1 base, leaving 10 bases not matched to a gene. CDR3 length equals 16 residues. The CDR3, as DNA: TGTGCCAGCACCATTGACAGGGGGAACTATAACTATGGCTACACCTTC. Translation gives CASTIDRGNYNYGYTF.

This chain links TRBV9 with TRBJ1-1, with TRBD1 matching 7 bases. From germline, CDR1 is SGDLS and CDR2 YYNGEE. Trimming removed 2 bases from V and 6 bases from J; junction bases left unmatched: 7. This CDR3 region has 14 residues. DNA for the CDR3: TGTGCCAGCAGCGTGGGACAGCTTGGCGCTGAAGCTTTCTTT. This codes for CASSVGQLGAEAFF.

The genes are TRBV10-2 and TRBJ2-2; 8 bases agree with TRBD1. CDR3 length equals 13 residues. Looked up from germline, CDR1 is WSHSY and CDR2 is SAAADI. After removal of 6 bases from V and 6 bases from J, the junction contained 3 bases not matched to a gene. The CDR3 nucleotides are TGCGCCAGCAGAAAACAGGGGGCCGGGGAGCTGTTTTTT. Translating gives CASRKQGAGELFF.